Shown below are 6 T cell receptor beta chains from a single sample sequenced in a study of radiation and T cells in renal cell carcinoma. As to time point: blood 2 weeks post-SBRT. Treatment defined: 15 Gy SBRT to primary tumor, nephrectomy 4 weeks later. Profiling relied on immunoSEQ multiplex PCR, and the TCRdb table lists in-frame clones only, not all of them. The sample lists 150,000 to 190,000 clones, 87% seen once, with 13% in the top ten. The sequences come from blood, collected from a patient whose treatment included radiotherapy and nephrectomy. All receptors derive from a woman aged 50 to 60 with renal cell carcinoma.

This clone has a handful of counts. The V gene is TRBV19, the J gene TRBJ1-2; D remains ambiguous. Trimming left V 1 base short and J 6 bases short, with 12 bases between. This CDR3 has 14 amino acids. CDR1 LNHDA and CDR2 SQIVND come from the germline V gene (reference sequence). CDR3 DNA: TGTGCCAGTAGTATAGCAGGAGGAGGTAATGGCTACACCTTC. This codes for CASSIAGGGNGYTF.

This clone came up once. This rearrangement joins TRBV7-2 to TRBJ2-7, with D perhaps matching TRBD1 (6 bases). This CDR3 has 13 amino acids. Germline CDR1 is SGHTA and CDR2 is FQGNSA. Deletions cut 2 bases from V and 5 bases from J, with 10 bases between. CDR3 loop: CASSLSQGDEQYF. CDR3 DNA sequence: TGTGCCAGCAGCTTATCACAGGGAGACGAGCAGTACTTC.

Comments on this clone: The junction shows a germline mismatch at one end, possibly a read error. The rearrangement uses TRBV5-4 and TRBJ2-5; 8 positions agree with TRBD2. The germline V gene encodes CDR1 SGHNT and CDR2 YYREEE (reference sequence). This CDR3 comprises 13 residues. This CDR3 reads CASSLADGRVPDF. The CDR3 nucleotides read TGTGCCAGCAGCTTGGCCGACGGGAGGGTACCCGACTTC.

This clone came up once. This chain joins TRBV6-1 and TRBJ2-7, with a weak D call TRBD1 (6 bases). Trimming took 6 bases from V and 6 from J, leaving 21 bases between them. The CDR3 is 15 amino acids. Germline values: CDR1 MNHNS, CDR2 SASEGT. The CDR3 is CASSAGTTGIPEQYF. The DNA for the CDR3 is TGTGCCAGCAGCGCTGGGACGACAGGAATTCCCGAGCAGTACTTC.

The chain recombines TRBV19 with TRBJ1-2; a possible D gene is TRBD1 (6 bases). Trimming left V 1 base short and J 3 bases short, with 12 bases between. The germline CDR1 and CDR2 sequences are LNHDA and SQIVND (reference sequence). This CDR3 contains 15 residues. In nucleotides, the CDR3 is TGTGCCAGTAGTATAGTCAGTAGGACAGACTATGGCTACACCTTC. It is translated as CASSIVSRTDYGYTF.

The genes are TRBV19 and TRBJ2-7; weak D call: TRBD1 (6 bases). This CDR3 region has 13 residues. Germline V gene lookup returns CDR1 LNHDA and CDR2 SQIVND (reference sequence). V gave up 5 bases and J gave up 3 bases, with 11 bases separating them. CDR3 bases: TGTGCCAGTAGTGTGCAGACAGGCTACGAGCAGTACTTC. It yields the protein CASSVQTGYEQYF. Based on the CDR3 plus reference TRBV19 and TRBJ2-7, the full variable domain is DGGITQSPKYLFRKEGQNVTLSCEQNLNHDAMYWYRQDPGQGLRLIYYSQIVNDFQKGDIAEGYSVSREKKESFPLTVTSAQKNPTAFYLCASSVQTGYEQYFGPGTRLTVT.